This entry concerns a single T cell receptor beta chain. Its antigen is not known. The entry originates in a study of STAT5B mutations in CD4+ large granular lymphocyte leukemia. The study's findings and limits: 8/27 top patient clones versus 2/35 control clones were TRBV06-family. Higher CD4+ than CD8+ T-LGLL clonality might reflect small sample size.

Trimming removed 0 bases from V and 5 bases from J, with 8 bases in between. This CDR3 has 13 amino acids. Germline V gives CDR1 WNHNN, CDR2 SYGVQD (reference sequence). Sequencing was at survey level. Under the authors' procedure: Productive clonotypes were detectable down to 2.59 x 10-5 frequency. Produced via immunoSEQ multiplex PCR; TCRdb's table is partial and in-frame only. For V, J and clone size, that table is used; D and trimming come from the DNA. Of around 30,000 clones in the sample, under 80% are singletons; the top ten hold roughly 2%. The clonotype comes from a human donor in good health. V and J are TRBV10-1 and TRBJ2-7; D unclear. Sequencing input: CD4+ T cells from blood buffy coats. The CDR3 nucleotides are TGCGCCAGCAGTGAGTCTCTGAGCAACGAGCAGTACTTC. Translation: CASSESLSNEQYF.